The text below deals with one TCR beta chain. This record comes from a study of blood T cell repertoires in COVID-19. Deletions cut 0 bases from V and 1 base from J, with 9 bases between. CDR3 length: 15 residues. CDR1 and CDR2 from the germline V gene are SGHNT and YENEEA. The table came from immunoSEQ multiplex PCR; TCRdb's copy has only in-frame clones and leaves some out. The table has 50,000 or so clones, about three quarters seen once; the top ten hold 15% to 20%. The TCR originated in a human donor with active or convalescent COVID-19. The donor label of this sample is uncertain. This rearrangement joins TRBV11-3 to TRBJ2-5, with D possibly TRBD2 on 7 matching bases. Sequencing was carried out using peripheral blood. The DNA for the CDR3 is TGTGCCAGCAGCTTAGAAGGGGGGGCCCAAGAGACCCAGTACTTC. Amino acid sequence: CASSLEGGAQETQYF.